This entry features one T cell receptor (beta chain) sequence. Only in-frame clones appear in the TCRdb table, and some are missing; sequencing was by immunoSEQ multiplex PCR. The sample carries approximately 99,000 clones, under 95% recorded once. Trimming took 1 base from V and 3 from J, leaving 7 bases between them. This CDR3 is 13 amino acids long. In germline, CDR1 is GTSNPN, CDR2 SVGIG (reference sequence). These data come from a study of T cell changes during pregnancy in multiple sclerosis. The V call is TRBV30, the J call TRBJ1-5; tentatively, D is TRBD1 (6 bases). Sequencing used peripheral blood, obtained after pregnancy. This receptor was taken from a female donor with multiple sclerosis, enrolled in a pregnancy study. For the CDR3, the DNA is TGTGCCTGGAGTGGACAGGACAATCAGCCCCAGCATTTT. Amino acids: CAWSGQDNQPQHF. Full variable domain (remainder filled in from reference TRBV30 and TRBJ1-5): SQTIHQWPATLVQPVGSPLSLECTVEGTSNPNLYWYRQAAGRGLQLLFYSVGIGQISSEVPQNLSASRPQDRQFILSSKKLLLSDSGFYLCAWSGQDNQPQHFGDGTRLSIL.